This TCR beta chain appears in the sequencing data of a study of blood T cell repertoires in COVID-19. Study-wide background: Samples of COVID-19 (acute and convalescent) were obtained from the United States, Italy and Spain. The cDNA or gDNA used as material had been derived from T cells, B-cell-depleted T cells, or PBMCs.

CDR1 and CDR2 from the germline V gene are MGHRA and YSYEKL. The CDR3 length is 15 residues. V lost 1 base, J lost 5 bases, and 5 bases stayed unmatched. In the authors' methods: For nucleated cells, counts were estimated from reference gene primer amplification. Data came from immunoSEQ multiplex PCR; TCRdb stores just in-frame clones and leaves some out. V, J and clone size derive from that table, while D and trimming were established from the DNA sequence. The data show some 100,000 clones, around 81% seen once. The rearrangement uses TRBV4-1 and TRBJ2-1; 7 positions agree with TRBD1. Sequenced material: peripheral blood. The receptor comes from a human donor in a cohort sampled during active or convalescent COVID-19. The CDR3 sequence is CASSQAWTGNNEQFF. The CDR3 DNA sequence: TGCGCCAGCAGCCAAGCCTGGACAGGTAACAATGAGCAGTTCTTC.